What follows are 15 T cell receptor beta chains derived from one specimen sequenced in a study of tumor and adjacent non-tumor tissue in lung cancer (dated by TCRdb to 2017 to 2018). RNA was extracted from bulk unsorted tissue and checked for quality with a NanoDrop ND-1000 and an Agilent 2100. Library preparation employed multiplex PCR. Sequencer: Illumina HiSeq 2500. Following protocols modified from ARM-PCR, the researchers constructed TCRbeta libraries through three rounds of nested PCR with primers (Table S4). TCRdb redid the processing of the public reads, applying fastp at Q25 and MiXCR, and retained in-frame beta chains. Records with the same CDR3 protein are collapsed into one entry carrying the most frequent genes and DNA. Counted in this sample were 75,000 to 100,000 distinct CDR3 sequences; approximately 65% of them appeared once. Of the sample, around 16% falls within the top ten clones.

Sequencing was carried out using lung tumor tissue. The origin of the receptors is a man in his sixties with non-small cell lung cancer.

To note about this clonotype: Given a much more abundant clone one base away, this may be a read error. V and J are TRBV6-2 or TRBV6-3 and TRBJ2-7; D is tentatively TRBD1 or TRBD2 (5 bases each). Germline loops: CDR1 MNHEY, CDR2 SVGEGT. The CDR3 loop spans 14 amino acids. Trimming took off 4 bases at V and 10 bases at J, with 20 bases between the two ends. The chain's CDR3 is CASSSEGQHEEQYF. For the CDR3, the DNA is TGTGCCAGCAGTTCCGAGGGGCAGCACGAGGAACAGTACTTC.

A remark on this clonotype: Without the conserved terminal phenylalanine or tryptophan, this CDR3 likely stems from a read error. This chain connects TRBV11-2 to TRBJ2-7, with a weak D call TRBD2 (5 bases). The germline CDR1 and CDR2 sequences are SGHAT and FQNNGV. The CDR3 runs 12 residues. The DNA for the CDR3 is TGTGCCAGCAACTTAGGACTGCACGCGCAGTACCTC. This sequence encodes CASNLGLHAQYL.

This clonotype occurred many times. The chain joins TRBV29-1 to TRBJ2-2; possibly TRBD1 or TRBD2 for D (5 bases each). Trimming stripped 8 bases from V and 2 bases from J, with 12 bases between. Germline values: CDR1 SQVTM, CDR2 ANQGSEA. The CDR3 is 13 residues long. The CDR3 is CSTGRDNTGELFF. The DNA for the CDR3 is TGCAGCACAGGTCGGGATAACACCGGGGAGCTGTTTTTT.

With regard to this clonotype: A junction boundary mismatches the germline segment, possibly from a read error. DNA of the CDR3: TGCGCCAGCAGCCAAGTAGGGAGAGGTAACAGCGGGGAGCTGTTTTTT. Its protein is CASSQVGRGNSGELFF. The chain recombines TRBV4-1 with TRBJ2-2, with a weak D call TRBD2 (5 bases). Germline lookup yields CDR1 MGHRA and CDR2 YSYEKL. The CDR3 extends over 16 amino acids.

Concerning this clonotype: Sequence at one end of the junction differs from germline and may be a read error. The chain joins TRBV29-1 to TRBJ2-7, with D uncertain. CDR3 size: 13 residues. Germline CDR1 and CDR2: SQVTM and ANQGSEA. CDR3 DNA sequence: TGCAGCGTTGGAGATCAAGGTCTCTACGAGCAGTACTTT. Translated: CSVGDQGLYEQYF.

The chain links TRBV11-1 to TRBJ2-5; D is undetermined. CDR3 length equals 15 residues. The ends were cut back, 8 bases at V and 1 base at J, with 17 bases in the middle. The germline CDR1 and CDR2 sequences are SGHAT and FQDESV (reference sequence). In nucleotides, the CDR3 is TGTGCCAGCGGCGAAGAGATGTTGGGCCAAGAGACCCAGTACTTC. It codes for CASGEEMLGQETQYF.

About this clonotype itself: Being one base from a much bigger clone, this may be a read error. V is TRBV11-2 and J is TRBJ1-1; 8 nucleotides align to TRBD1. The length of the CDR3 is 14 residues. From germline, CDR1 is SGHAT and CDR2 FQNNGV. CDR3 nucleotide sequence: TGTGCCAGCATGACCCTAGGACAGGGCGGTGAACCTTTCTTT. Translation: CASMTLGQGGEPFF.

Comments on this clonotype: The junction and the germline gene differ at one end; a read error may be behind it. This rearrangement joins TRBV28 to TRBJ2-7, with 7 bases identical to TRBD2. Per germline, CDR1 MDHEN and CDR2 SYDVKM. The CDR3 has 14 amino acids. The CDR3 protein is CASRTSGNFYKQYF. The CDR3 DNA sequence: TGTGCCAGCAGGACCAGCGGGAACTTCTACAAGCAGTACTTC.

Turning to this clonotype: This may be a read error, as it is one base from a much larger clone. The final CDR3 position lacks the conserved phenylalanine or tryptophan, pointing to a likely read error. The CDR3 coding sequence is TGCGCCAGCAGCCTAGGACAGGGCGAGGATAATTCACCCCTCCACTAT. It codes for CASSLGQGEDNSPLHY. V usage is TRBV5-1 and J usage is TRBJ1-6; TRBD1 agrees at 8 bases. V dropped 4 bases and J dropped 5; count of bases not matched to a gene: 8. The germline gives CDR1 SGHRS, CDR2 YFSETQ. This CDR3 comprises 16 residues.

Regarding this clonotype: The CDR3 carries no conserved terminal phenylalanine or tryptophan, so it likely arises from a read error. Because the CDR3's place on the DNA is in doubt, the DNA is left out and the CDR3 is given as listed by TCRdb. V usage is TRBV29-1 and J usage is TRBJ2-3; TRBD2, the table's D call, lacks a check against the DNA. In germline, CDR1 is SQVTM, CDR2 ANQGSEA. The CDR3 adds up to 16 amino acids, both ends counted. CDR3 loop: CSVSSRLAGITDTRYL.

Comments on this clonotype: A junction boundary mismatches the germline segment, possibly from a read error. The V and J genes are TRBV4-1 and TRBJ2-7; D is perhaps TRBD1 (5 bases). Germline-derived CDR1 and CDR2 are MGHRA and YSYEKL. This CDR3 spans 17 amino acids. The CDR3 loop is CVSSQDPQGNNYYEQYF. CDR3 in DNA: TGCGTCAGCAGCCAAGATCCCCAGGGTAACAACTACTACGAGCAGTACTTC.

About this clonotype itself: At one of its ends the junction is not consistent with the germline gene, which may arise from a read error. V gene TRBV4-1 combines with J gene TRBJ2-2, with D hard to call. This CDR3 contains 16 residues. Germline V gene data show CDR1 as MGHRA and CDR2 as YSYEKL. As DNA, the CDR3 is TGCACCAGCAGCCATGGGCAAGGACCCGCCGTCGGGGAGCTGTTTTTT. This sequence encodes CTSSHGQGPAVGELFF.

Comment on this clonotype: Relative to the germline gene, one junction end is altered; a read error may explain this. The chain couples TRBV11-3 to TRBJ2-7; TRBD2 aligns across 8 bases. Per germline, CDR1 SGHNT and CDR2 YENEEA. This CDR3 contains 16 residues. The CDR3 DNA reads TGTGCTAGCAGCCGGGGGGGGACTACGCACTCCCCCGAGCAGTACTTC. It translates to CASSRGGTTHSPEQYF.

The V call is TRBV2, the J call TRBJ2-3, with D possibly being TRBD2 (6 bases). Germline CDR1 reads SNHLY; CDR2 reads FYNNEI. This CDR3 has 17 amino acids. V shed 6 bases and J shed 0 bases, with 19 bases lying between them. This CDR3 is CASRDIWTIGSTDTQYF. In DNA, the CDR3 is TGTGCCAGCAGGGATATTTGGACTATCGGGAGCACAGATACGCAGTATTTT.

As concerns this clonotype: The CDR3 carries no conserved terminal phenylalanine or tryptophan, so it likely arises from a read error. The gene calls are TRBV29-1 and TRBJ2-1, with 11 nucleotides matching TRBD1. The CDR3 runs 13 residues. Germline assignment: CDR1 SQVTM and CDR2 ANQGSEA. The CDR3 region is CSVGTGGYNEQFL. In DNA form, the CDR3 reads TGTAGCGTTGGGACAGGGGGCTACAATGAGCAGTTCCTC.